This entry concerns a single T cell receptor beta chain. Its antigen is not known. This entry is derived from a study of TIL therapy for anti-PD-1-resistant metastatic lung cancer. From germline, CDR1 is SGHRS and CDR2 YFSETQ. The CDR3 length is 12 residues. V gave up 0 bases and J gave up 8 bases, with 8 bases separating them. Time point described: pre-treatment sample, taken before nivolumab and TIL therapy. Most excised metastases sampled were pleural nodules or supraclavicular lymph nodes. Patients then received nivolumab; progressors got lymphodepletion, TIL and IL-2. Sequencing used immunoSEQ v3. Data came from immunoSEQ multiplex PCR; TCRdb stores just in-frame clones and leaves some out. The data show tens of thousands of clones, 65% to 80% seen once. Points from the study as a whole: Compared with baseline intratumoral T cells, expanded TIL cultures were more clonal and less diverse (roughly 6.3% vs 31%). Treatment-naive, never-smoker and oncogene-addicted patients were overrepresented in this highly selected cohort.

The sequence came from a person aged 25-85 years with non-small cell lung cancer. V and J are TRBV5-1 and TRBJ1-2, with D unclear. Here the sequenced sample was tumor tissue, taken at baseline. In nucleotides, the CDR3 is TGCGCCAGCAGCTTGGAAGGGCGAGGCTACACCTTC. It codes for CASSLEGRGYTF.